The rows below give T cell receptor beta chains drawn from one sample of a study of T-cell memory formation after mild COVID-19. TCRdb independently ran MiXCR on the 5' RACE reads; one entry per CDR3 protein. This table has about half a million distinct CDR3 sequences, about 18% appearing once. The sequenced sample consisted of PBMCs or a T cell subset sorted from them (not recorded which). Receptors were obtained from an adult woman who had mild COVID-19 (a few samples of this study predate the infection). Cell type and time point are not known. CDR3s include the opening cysteine and the closing phenylalanine or tryptophan. D genes are given only for firm matches. Rows give clone size only sometimes, using once, few, many, or a class for an expanded clone.

TRBV19,few,TRBJ2-1,.,CASSKRQERWNEQFF,TGTGCCAGTAGTAAAAGACAGGAGCGCTGGAATGAGCAGTTCTTC
TRBV12-3/TRBV12-4,many,TRBJ1-5,.,CASSLGNQPQHF,TGTGCCAGCAGTCTAGGTAATCAGCCCCAGCATTTT
TRBV5-1,.,TRBJ1-3,.,CASSPGGLGNTIYF,TGCGCCAGCAGCCCGGGGGGATTAGGAAACACCATATATTTT
TRBV5-5,.,TRBJ1-4,.,CASSQGPINEKLFF,TGTGCCAGCAGCCAGGGCCCAATAAATGAAAAACTGTTTTTT
TRBV11-2,.,TRBJ2-1,.,CASSESFVGDEQFF,TGTGCCAGCAGCGAGAGTTTTGTAGGCGATGAGCAGTTCTTC
TRBV21-1,few,TRBJ2-5,.,CASSRQGAPGLETQYF,TGTGCCAGCAGCCGACAGGGGGCGCCGGGTTTGGAGACCCAGTACTTC
TRBV25-1,.,TRBJ1-1,.,CASSGPGNTEAFF,TGTGCCAGCAGTGGGCCTGGTAACACTGAAGCTTTCTTT
TRBV24-1,.,TRBJ2-3,.,CATSDSVTDTQYF,TGTGCCACCAGTGATTCCGTCACAGATACGCAGTATTTT
TRBV3-1,.,TRBJ2-1,.,CASSQGPLGTYSGDEQFF,TGTGCCAGCAGCCAAGGACCTCTAGGAACTTACTCTGGGGATGAGCAGTTCTTC
TRBV24-1,.,TRBJ2-5,TRBD2,CATSDRTPGTSRETQYF,TGTGCCACCAGTGATCGGACACCCGGGACTAGTAGAGAGACCCAGTACTTC
TRBV6-4,many,TRBJ2-3,.,CASSESAGSTDTQYF,TGTGCCAGCAGTGAATCGGCAGGAAGCACAGATACGCAGTATTTT
TRBV5-1,few,TRBJ2-2,TRBD2,CASSTPGLAGGQNTGELFF,TGCGCCAGCAGCACTCCGGGACTAGCGGGAGGACAGAACACCGGGGAGCTGTTTTTT
TRBV5-4,.,TRBJ1-4,TRBD1,CASSRDRGASGEKLFF,TGTGCCAGCAGCCGGGACAGGGGTGCGTCGGGTGAAAAACTGTTTTTT
TRBV29-1,few,TRBJ2-3,.,CSAAEGTDTQYF,TGCAGCGCGGCGGAGGGAACGGATACGCAGTATTTT
TRBV29-1,few,TRBJ2-7,TRBD1,CSVGIWTGNEQYF,TGCAGCGTTGGGATCTGGACAGGGAACGAGCAGTACTTC
TRBV28,.,TRBJ2-5,.,CASSSSVETQYF,TGTGCCAGCAGTTCATCAGTGGAGACCCAGTACTTC
TRBV20-1,.,TRBJ2-5,.,CSANVNRGQETQYF,TGCAGTGCTAACGTAAACCGGGGTCAAGAGACCCAGTACTTC
TRBV28,.,TRBJ1-5,.,CASSWGRASNQPQHF,TGTGCCAGCAGTTGGGGCAGGGCAAGCAATCAGCCCCAGCATTTT
TRBV5-1,.,TRBJ1-1,.,CASSPFGAVTEAFF,TGCGCCAGCAGCCCCTTTGGGGCGGTTACTGAAGCTTTCTTT
TRBV4-1,.,TRBJ2-3,.,CASGWGDTQYF,TGCGCCAGCGGTTGGGGAGATACGCAGTATTTT
TRBV7-9,few,TRBJ1-4,.,CASLAGTNNEKLFF,TGTGCCAGCCTTGCCGGGACAAATAATGAAAAACTGTTTTTT
TRBV5-6,.,TRBJ1-1,.,CASSLATLRDTEAFF,TGTGCCAGCAGCTTGGCCACGCTCAGGGACACTGAAGCTTTCTTT
TRBV9,.,TRBJ1-5,.,CASSAGGGGNQPQHF,TGTGCCAGCAGCGCCGGTGGGGGCGGCAATCAGCCCCAGCATTTT
TRBV24-1,.,TRBJ1-2,.,CATSDWSYGYTF,TGTGCCACCAGTGATTGGTCCTATGGCTACACCTTC
TRBV20-1,.,TRBJ1-1,.,CIPSQASMNTEAFF,TGCATTCCGAGCCAGGCGTCCATGAACACTGAAGCTTTCTTT
TRBV29-1,few,TRBJ2-5,TRBD1,CSVPDRGTQYF,TGCAGCGTACCCGACAGGGGGACCCAGTACTTC
TRBV7-9,many,TRBJ1-6,.,CASSLAGANSPLHF,TGTGCCAGCAGCTTAGCAGGGGCCAATTCACCCCTCCACTTT
TRBV15,few,TRBJ2-4,.,CATSREQGENIQYF,TGTGCCACCAGCAGAGAACAGGGAGAAAACATTCAGTACTTC
TRBV4-3,once,TRBJ2-5,TRBD1,CASSHKEGTGETQYF,TGCGCCAGCAGCCATAAGGAGGGGACAGGAGAGACCCAGTACTTC
TRBV10-3,.,TRBJ2-1,.,CAISGGAPSYNEQFF,TGTGCCATCAGTGGGGGAGCGCCCTCCTACAATGAGCAGTTCTTC
TRBV4-3,.,TRBJ1-2,TRBD1,CASTQELQGMRGYTF,TGCGCCAGCACCCAAGAACTACAGGGGATGCGGGGCTACACCTTC
TRBV24-1,many,TRBJ2-2,.,CATSDQTTGELFF,TGTGCCACCAGTGACCAGACCACCGGGGAGCTGTTTTTT
TRBV12-3/TRBV12-4,few,TRBJ2-5,TRBD2,CASSERGAKVETQYF,TGTGCCAGCAGTGAGCGGGGGGCCAAAGTAGAGACCCAGTACTTC
TRBV19,.,TRBJ1-5,.,CASSPSDENQPQHF,TGTGCCAGTAGTCCCTCGGACGAGAATCAGCCCCAGCATTTT
TRBV6-2/TRBV6-3,.,TRBJ2-3,.,CASSSHVRDTQYF,TGTGCCAGCAGTTCACACGTAAGGGATACGCAGTATTTT
TRBV7-6,.,TRBJ2-1,.,CASSTEGSSSYNEQFF,TGTGCCAGCAGCACTGAGGGGAGTAGCTCCTACAATGAGCAGTTCTTC
TRBV29-1,.,TRBJ2-1,.,CSVVGTVIGLNEQFF,TGCAGCGTTGTTGGGACGGTTATAGGGCTCAATGAGCAGTTCTTC
TRBV5-1,.,TRBJ2-4,TRBD1,CASSWTGGDVSKNIQYF,TGCGCCAGCAGCTGGACAGGGGGCGACGTTTCCAAAAACATTCAGTACTTC
TRBV7-9,.,TRBJ1-5,TRBD1,CASSSMTGSNQPQHF,TGTGCCAGCAGCTCAATGACAGGGAGCAATCAGCCCCAGCATTTT
TRBV9,.,TRBJ1-2,.,CASSPGQRPEYGYTF,TGTGCCAGCAGCCCCGGCCAGCGCCCAGAGTATGGCTACACCTTC
TRBV7-9,.,TRBJ1-1,TRBD1,CASSSSGTGKGEAFF,TGTGCCAGCAGCTCGTCCGGGACAGGGAAGGGTGAAGCTTTCTTT
TRBV5-1,.,TRBJ2-1,.,CASSPTLADNEQFF,TGCGCCAGCAGCCCCACGCTAGCAGACAATGAGCAGTTCTTC
TRBV12-3/TRBV12-4,many,TRBJ2-3,.,CASSLGGGYTDTQYF,TGTGCCAGCAGTTTAGGCGGGGGCTACACAGATACGCAGTATTTT
TRBV27,once,TRBJ2-7,TRBD1,CASSLRGQGAEEQYF,TGTGCCAGCAGTTTACGGGGACAGGGGGCAGAAGAGCAGTACTTC
TRBV14,.,TRBJ1-2,.,CASSQDPRAGYTF,TGTGCCAGCAGCCAAGATCCCAGGGCTGGCTACACCTTC
TRBV12-3/TRBV12-4,few,TRBJ2-1,.,CASSSYRDEQFF,TGTGCCAGCAGTTCCTACAGGGATGAGCAGTTCTTC
TRBV5-1,many,TRBJ2-7,TRBD1,CASSQIAGTGAHEQYF,TGCGCCAGCAGCCAAATCGCCGGGACAGGGGCCCACGAGCAGTACTTC
TRBV6-5,.,TRBJ1-2,.,CASSSSSRGYTF,TGTGCCAGCAGTTCCTCCTCACGGGGCTACACCTTC